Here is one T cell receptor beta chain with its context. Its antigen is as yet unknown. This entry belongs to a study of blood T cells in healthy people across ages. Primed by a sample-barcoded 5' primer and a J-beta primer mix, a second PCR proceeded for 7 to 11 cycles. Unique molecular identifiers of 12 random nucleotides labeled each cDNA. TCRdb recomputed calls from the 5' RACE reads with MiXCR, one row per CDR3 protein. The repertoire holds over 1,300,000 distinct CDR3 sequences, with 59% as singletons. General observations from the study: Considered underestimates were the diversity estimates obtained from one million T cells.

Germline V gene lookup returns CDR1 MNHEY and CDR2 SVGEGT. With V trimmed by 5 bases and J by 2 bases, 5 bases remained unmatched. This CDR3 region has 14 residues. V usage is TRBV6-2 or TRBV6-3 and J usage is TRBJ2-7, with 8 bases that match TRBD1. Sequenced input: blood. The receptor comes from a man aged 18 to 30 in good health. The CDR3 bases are TGTGCCAGCAGTGGGACAGGTCCCCCCTACGAGCAGTACTTC. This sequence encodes CASSGTGPPYEQYF.